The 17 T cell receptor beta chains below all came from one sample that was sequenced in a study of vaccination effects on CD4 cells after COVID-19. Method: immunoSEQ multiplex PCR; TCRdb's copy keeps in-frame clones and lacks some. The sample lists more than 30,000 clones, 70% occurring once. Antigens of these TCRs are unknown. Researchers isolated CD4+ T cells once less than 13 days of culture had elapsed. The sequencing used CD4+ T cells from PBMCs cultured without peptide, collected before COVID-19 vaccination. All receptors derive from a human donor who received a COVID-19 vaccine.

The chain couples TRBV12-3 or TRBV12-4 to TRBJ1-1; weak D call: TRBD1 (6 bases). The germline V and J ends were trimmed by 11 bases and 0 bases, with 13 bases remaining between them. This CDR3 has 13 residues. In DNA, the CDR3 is TGTGCCTCCCAGGGGTTCATGAACACTGAAGCTTTCTTT. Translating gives CASQGFMNTEAFF.

This chain's CDR3 is CASSQDFAGVDKNIQYF. DNA of the CDR3: TGTGCCAGCAGCCAAGATTTCGCAGGGGTCGACAAAAACATTCAGTACTTC. The chain is built from TRBV3-1 (or the pseudogene TRBV3-2) and TRBJ2-4; TRBD1 might be the D (6 bases). The CDR3 length is 17 residues. V was trimmed by 0 bases and J by 3 bases, leaving 15 bases between them. Germline-derived CDR1 and CDR2 are LGHDT and YNNKEL (reference sequence).

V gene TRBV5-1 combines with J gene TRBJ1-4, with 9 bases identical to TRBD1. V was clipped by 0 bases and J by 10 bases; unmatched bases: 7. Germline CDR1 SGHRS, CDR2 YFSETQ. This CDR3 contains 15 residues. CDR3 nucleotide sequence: TGCGCCAGCAGCTTGGATTCTGGGACAGGGAGAAAACTGTTTTTT. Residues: CASSLDSGTGRKLFF.

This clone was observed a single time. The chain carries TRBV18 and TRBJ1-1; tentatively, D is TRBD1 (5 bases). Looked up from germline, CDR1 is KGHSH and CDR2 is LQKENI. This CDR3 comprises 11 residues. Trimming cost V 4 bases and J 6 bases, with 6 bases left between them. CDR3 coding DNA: TGTGCCAGCTCACAGGGGTCTGAAGCTTTCTTT. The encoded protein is CASSQGSEAFF.

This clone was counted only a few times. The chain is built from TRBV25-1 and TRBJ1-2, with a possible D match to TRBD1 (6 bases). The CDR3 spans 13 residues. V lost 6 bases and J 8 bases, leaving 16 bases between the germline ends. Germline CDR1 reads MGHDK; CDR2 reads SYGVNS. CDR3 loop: CASSEGDIWGYTF. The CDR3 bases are TGTGCCAGCAGCGAAGGGGACATTTGGGGCTACACCTTC.

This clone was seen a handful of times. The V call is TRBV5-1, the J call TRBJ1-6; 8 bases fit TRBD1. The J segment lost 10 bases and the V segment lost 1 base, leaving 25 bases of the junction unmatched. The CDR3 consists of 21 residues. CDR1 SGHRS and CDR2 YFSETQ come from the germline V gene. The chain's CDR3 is CASSLNRSGTGFFGRGSPLHF. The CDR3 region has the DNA TGCGCCAGCAGCTTGAACCGATCCGGGACAGGTTTTTTCGGTCGGGGGTCACCCCTCCACTTT.

The chain's CDR3 is CASSLPDSYEQYF. CDR3 coding DNA: TGCGCCAGCAGCTTGCCAGACTCCTACGAGCAGTACTTC. The V call is TRBV5-1, the J call TRBJ2-7, with D uncertain. V was trimmed by 1 base and J by 0 bases, leaving 5 bases between them. The CDR3 has 13 amino acids. CDR1 is SGHRS and CDR2 is YFSETQ in the germline V gene.

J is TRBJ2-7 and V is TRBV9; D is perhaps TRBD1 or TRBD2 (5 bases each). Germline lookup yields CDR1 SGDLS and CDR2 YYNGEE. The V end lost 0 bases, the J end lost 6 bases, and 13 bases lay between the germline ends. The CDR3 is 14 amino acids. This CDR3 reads CASSVEEGSREQYF. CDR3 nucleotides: TGTGCCAGCAGCGTAGAAGAGGGGAGTCGCGAGCAGTACTTC.

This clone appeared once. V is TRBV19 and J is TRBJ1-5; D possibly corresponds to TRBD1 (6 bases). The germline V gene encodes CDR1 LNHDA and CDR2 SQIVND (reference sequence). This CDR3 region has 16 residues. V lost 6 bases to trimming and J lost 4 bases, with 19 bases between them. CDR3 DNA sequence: TGTGCCAGTAGAGGGGTCGGGGGCGCGAGGAATCAGCCCCAGCATTTT. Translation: CASRGVGGARNQPQHF.

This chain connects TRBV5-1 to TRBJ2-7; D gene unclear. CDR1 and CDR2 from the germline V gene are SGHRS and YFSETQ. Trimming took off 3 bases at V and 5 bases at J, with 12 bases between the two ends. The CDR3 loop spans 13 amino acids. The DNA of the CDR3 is TGCGCCAGCAGCTCAGGCCCTGGAAACGAGCAGTACTTC. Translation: CASSSGPGNEQYF.

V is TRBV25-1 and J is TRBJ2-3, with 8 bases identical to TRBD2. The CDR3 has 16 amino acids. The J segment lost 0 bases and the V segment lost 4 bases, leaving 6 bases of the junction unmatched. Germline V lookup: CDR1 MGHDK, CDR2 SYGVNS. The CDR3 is CASSGSPGGSTDTQYF. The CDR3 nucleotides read TGTGCCAGCAGTGGCTCCCCGGGGGGGAGCACAGATACGCAGTATTTT.

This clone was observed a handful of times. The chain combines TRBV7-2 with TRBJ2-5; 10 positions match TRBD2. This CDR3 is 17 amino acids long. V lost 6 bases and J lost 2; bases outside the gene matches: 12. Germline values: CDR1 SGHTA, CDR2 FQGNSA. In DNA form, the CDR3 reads TGTGCCAGCAGAGGAGTCTGGCCTAGCGGGAGTCAAGAGACCCAGTACTTC. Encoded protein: CASRGVWPSGSQETQYF. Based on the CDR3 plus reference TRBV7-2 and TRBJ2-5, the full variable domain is GAGVSQSPSNKVTEKGKDVELRCDPISGHTALYWYRQSLGQGLEFLIYFQGNSAPDKSGLPSDRFSAERTGGSVSTLTIQRTQQEDSAVYLCASRGVWPSGSQETQYFGPGTRLLVL.

CDR3 sequence reads: CASSLVTGGVSEQYF. For the CDR3, the DNA is TGTGCCAGCAGCTTGGTCACAGGGGGCGTCAGCGAGCAGTACTTC. The chain couples TRBV5-6 to TRBJ2-7, with TRBD1 identical over 9 bases. The length of the CDR3 is 15 residues. The V segment lost 0 bases and the J segment 6 bases; nucleotides outside the gene matches: 7. Germline lookup yields CDR1 SGHDT and CDR2 YYEEEE.

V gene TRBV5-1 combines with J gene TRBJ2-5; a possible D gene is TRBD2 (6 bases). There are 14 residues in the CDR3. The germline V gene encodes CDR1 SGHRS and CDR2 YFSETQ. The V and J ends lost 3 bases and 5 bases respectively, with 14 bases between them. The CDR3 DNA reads TGCGCCAGCAGCTCTGGAGCGGGTCGGGAGACCCAGTACTTC. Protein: CASSSGAGRETQYF.

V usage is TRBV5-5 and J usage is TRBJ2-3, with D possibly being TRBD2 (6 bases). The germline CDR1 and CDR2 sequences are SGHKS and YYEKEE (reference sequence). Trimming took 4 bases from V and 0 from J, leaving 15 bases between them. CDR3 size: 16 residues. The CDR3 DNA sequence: TGTGCCAGCAGCCCTTTAGCGGCTCCTAGCACAGATACGCAGTATTTT. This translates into CASSPLAAPSTDTQYF. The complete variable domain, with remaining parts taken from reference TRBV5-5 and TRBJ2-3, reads DAGVTQSPTHLIKTRGQQVTLRCSPISGHKSVSWYQQVLGQGPQFIFQYYEKEERGRGNFPDRFSARQFPNYSSELNVNALLLGDSALYLCASSPLAAPSTDTQYFGPGTRLTVL.

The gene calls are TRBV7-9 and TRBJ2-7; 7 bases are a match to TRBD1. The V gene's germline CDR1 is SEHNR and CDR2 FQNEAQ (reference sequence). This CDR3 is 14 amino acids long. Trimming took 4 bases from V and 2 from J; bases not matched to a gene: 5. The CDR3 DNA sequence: TGTGCCAGCAGCTCAACAGGGGCCACCTACGAGCAGTACTTC. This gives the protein CASSSTGATYEQYF.

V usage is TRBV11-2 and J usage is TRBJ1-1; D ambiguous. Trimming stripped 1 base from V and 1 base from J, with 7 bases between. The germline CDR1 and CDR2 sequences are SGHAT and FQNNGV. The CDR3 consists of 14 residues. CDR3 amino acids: CASSLGPSNTEAFF. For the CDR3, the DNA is TGTGCCAGCAGCTTAGGACCCTCGAACACTGAAGCTTTCTTT.